Sequencing of this T cell receptor beta chain was carried out in a study of T cell responses to AZD1222 COVID-19 vaccine. Overall study: Combined were second doses at about 4 or about 12 weeks. Findings and caveats of the study: Clonal diversity was possibly underestimated; the donors were predominantly white British and more often female. Receipt of two AZD1222 doses was followed by a rise in Spike-specific TCR breadth and depth. Among spike-specific TCRs, nearly half reportedly target unmutated variant regions.

Data came from immunoSEQ multiplex PCR; TCRdb stores just in-frame clones and leaves some out. The data hold some 140,000 clones, with roughly 93% observed a single time. A note on this clone: What it recognizes is unknown.

CDR1 is MNHEY, CDR2 SVGAGI, per germline. This CDR3 contains 15 residues. The germline V and J ends were trimmed by 2 bases and 0 bases, with 10 bases remaining between them. The specimen was peripheral blood, collected on day 0 of AZD1222 vaccination. The V and J genes are TRBV6-5 and TRBJ1-2; D is uncertain. This sequence was found in an adult in good health. CDR3 sequence: CASSYRPEANYGYTF. The DNA of the CDR3 is TGTGCCAGCAGTTACCGCCCAGAAGCTAACTATGGCTACACCTTC.